These 2 T cell receptor beta chains were all obtained from the same sample, sequenced in a study of T cell changes during pregnancy in multiple sclerosis. Sequencing used immunoSEQ multiplex PCR; TCRdb keeps in-frame clones, though not all of them. The top ten hold roughly 5% of the sample, which has approximately 20,000 clones, roughly 88% seen once. The starting material was CD8+ T cells from peripheral blood mononuclear cells, obtained in the third trimester of pregnancy. Receptor source: a female donor in good health, enrolled as a control in a pregnancy study.

The genes are TRBV5-1 and TRBJ2-7; D not certain. CDR3 length: 14 residues. Germline loops: CDR1 SGHRS, CDR2 YFSETQ. V was shortened by 0 bases and J by 4 bases, with 11 bases between the two germline ends. DNA of the CDR3: TGCGCCAGCAGCTTGGGAATCGACGGGTACGAGCAGTACTTC. The encoded protein is CASSLGIDGYEQYF.

V and J are TRBV27 and TRBJ1-4; D ambiguous. The CDR3 consists of 15 residues. V lost 6 bases and J lost 0, with 11 bases in between. The germline V gene encodes CDR1 MNHEY and CDR2 SMNVEV (reference sequence). CDR3 sequence reads: CASRRVGATNEKLFF. In DNA form, the CDR3 reads TGTGCCAGCAGGAGGGTGGGCGCAACTAATGAAAAACTGTTTTTT.